Listed below are T cell receptor beta chains from one sample, sequenced in a study of vaccination effects on CD4 cells after COVID-19. What these receptors recognize is not known. The assay was immunoSEQ multiplex PCR, and TCRdb's table has in-frame clones only and misses some. In the table there are about 45,000 clones, about 68% of which are singletons. The sequencing used CD4+ T cells from PBMCs cultured with a peptide pool, collected before COVID-19 vaccination. Receptors were obtained from a human donor who had a prior SARS-CoV-2 infection. Each CDR3 is given with its conserved first and last residue. The D gene is left open where the match is weak. Not all rows give a size; the values are once, few, many and, for expanded clones, a class.

cdr3_length	v_call	j_call	clone_size	d_call	cdr3_aa	cdr3_nt
15	TRBV3-1/TRBV3-2	TRBJ1-1	.	.	CASSQARTSGTEAFF	TGTGCCAGCAGCCAAGCTAGGACTTCTGGCACTGAAGCTTTCTTT
17	TRBV28	TRBJ2-5	once	TRBD2	CASSGGVLAGRKETQYF	TGTGCCAGCAGTGGCGGGGTTTTAGCGGGACGGAAAGAGACCCAGTACTTC
14	TRBV21-1	TRBJ2-5	.	.	CASSKESPQETQYF	TGTGCCAGCAGCAAAGAATCTCCCCAAGAGACCCAGTACTTC
13	TRBV29-1	TRBJ2-5	.	.	CSVVRWQQETQYF	TGCAGCGTTGTACGGTGGCAGCAAGAGACCCAGTACTTC
15	TRBV7-3	TRBJ2-1	few	TRBD2	CASSLAGVSYNEQFF	TGTGCCAGCAGCTTAGCGGGAGTCTCCTACAATGAGCAGTTCTTC
18	TRBV19	TRBJ1-4	few	.	CAPSQYGRVDATNEKLFF	TGTGCCCCTAGCCAGTATGGTCGGGTTGACGCAACTAATGAAAAACTGTTTTTT
12	TRBV30	TRBJ2-1	.	.	CAWSYPYNEQFF	TGTGCCTGGAGTTATCCGTACAATGAGCAGTTCTTC
12	TRBV3-1/TRBV3-2	TRBJ2-5	.	.	CASSYWEETQYF	TGTGCCAGCAGTTACTGGGAAGAGACCCAGTACTTC
15	TRBV18	TRBJ1-2	.	.	CASSPGAGDSYGYTF	TGTGCCAGCTCACCAGGCGCCGGGGATTCCTATGGCTACACCTTC
20	TRBV11-3	TRBJ2-1	.	.	CASSSGGRQGGLGAGNEQFF	TGTGCCAGCAGCTCAGGGGGGCGGCAGGGGGGGCTAGGAGCGGGGAATGAGCAGTTCTTC
14	TRBV5-1	TRBJ1-2	.	.	CASSLQPGTYGYTF	TGCGCCAGCAGCCTACAACCAGGGACCTATGGCTACACCTTC
14	TRBV30	TRBJ2-1	medium-sized	.	CALSGSLEYNEQFF	TGTGCCTTAAGCGGTAGTCTAGAGTACAATGAGCAGTTCTTC
14	TRBV10-3	TRBJ2-7	.	.	CAISDYSRIGEQYF	TGTGCCATCAGTGATTATAGTCGGATAGGCGAGCAGTACTTC
15	TRBV27	TRBJ1-2	.	.	CASSLFSDNKNGYTF	TGTGCCAGCAGTTTATTCTCCGACAATAAGAATGGCTACACCTTC
14	TRBV11-3	TRBJ1-1	.	.	CASSQPVTNTEAFF	TGTGCCAGCAGCCAACCAGTCACGAACACTGAAGCTTTCTTT
14	TRBV7-2	TRBJ2-7	.	TRBD2	CASSLEGLVYEQYF	TGTGCCAGCAGCTTAGAGGGACTAGTATACGAGCAGTACTTC
14	TRBV9	TRBJ2-1	.	.	CASSVSGLVNEQFF	TGTGCCAGCAGCGTAAGCGGGTTAGTCAATGAGCAGTTCTTC
12	TRBV30	TRBJ2-5	.	.	CAWSPWGETQYF	TGTGCCTGGAGTCCCTGGGGAGAGACCCAGTACTTC
15	TRBV27	TRBJ2-7	.	.	CASSFDRGGAHEQYF	TGTGCCAGCAGCTTCGATCGTGGGGGGGCGCACGAGCAGTACTTC
13	TRBV12-3/TRBV12-4	TRBJ1-1	once	.	CASSLQGETEAFF	TGTGCCAGCAGTTTGCAGGGTGAAACTGAAGCTTTCTTT
16	TRBV7-9	TRBJ2-3	.	.	CASSSRGVVGTDTQYF	TGTGCCAGCAGCTCACGAGGGGTAGTTGGCACAGATACGCAGTATTTT
14	TRBV5-4	TRBJ1-3	.	.	CASSLQGMVNTIYF	TGTGCCAGCAGCTTGCAGGGGATGGTTAACACCATATATTTT
15	TRBV11-3	TRBJ1-3	.	TRBD1	CASSAGTGRGNTIYF	TGTGCCAGCAGCGCCGGGACAGGGCGTGGAAACACCATATATTTT
15	TRBV19	TRBJ1-2	.	TRBD1	CASSPRQGTNYGYTF	TGTGCCAGTAGTCCCCGACAGGGGACCAACTATGGCTACACCTTC
15	TRBV5-4	TRBJ2-5	.	.	CASSLGGGLGETQYF	TGTGCCAGCAGCTTGGGTGGGGGCTTGGGAGAGACCCAGTACTTC
14	TRBV9	TRBJ2-5	.	TRBD2	CASSALAGGETQYF	TGTGCCAGCAGCGCCTTAGCGGGCGGGGAGACCCAGTACTTC
17	TRBV2	TRBJ1-1	few	TRBD1	CASSEAGAGGFATEAFF	TGTGCCAGCAGTGAAGCGGGGGCAGGGGGTTTCGCCACTGAAGCTTTCTTT
18	TRBV21-1	TRBJ2-1	.	.	CASSKTLRRALSYNEQFF	TGTGCCAGCAGCAAAACCCTTCGGCGGGCCCTCTCCTACAATGAGCAGTTCTTC
17	TRBV7-2	TRBJ2-1	.	TRBD2	CASSASILAGGAPEQFF	TGTGCCAGCAGCGCCAGTATACTAGCGGGGGGCGCGCCTGAGCAGTTCTTC
17	TRBV18	TRBJ2-3	.	.	CASSPRGPSGSPDTQYF	TGTGCCAGCTCACCCAGGGGGCCCAGCGGGAGTCCAGATACGCAGTATTTT
15	TRBV18	TRBJ2-7	.	.	CASSPPSAQTYEQYF	TGTGCCAGCTCACCACCGTCGGCACAGACCTACGAGCAGTACTTC
16	TRBV5-4	TRBJ2-5	.	TRBD2	CASSARVGGAGETQYF	TGTGCCAGCAGCGCCCGGGTCGGGGGGGCAGGGGAGACCCAGTACTTC
17	TRBV7-2	TRBJ2-1	.	TRBD2	CASSLSGLAGTYNEQFF	TGTGCCAGCAGCTTATCGGGACTAGCGGGTACCTACAATGAGCAGTTCTTC
14	TRBV2	TRBJ1-4	.	.	CASRMTGGDEKLFF	TGTGCCAGCAGGATGACAGGAGGGGATGAAAAACTGTTTTTT
14	TRBV18	TRBJ1-6	few	TRBD1	CASSPRTGREPLHF	TGTGCCAGCTCACCGCGGACAGGGAGGGAACCCCTCCACTTT
15	TRBV2	TRBJ2-3	.	.	CASSDVPSITDTQYF	TGTGCCAGCAGTGACGTGCCTAGCATCACAGATACGCAGTATTTT
13	TRBV2	TRBJ2-1	few	.	CASGVGYYNEQFF	TGTGCCAGCGGGGTTGGCTACTACAATGAGCAGTTCTTC
14	TRBV11-3	TRBJ2-3	once	.	CASSLGGSTDTQYF	TGTGCCAGCAGTTTGGGCGGGAGCACAGATACGCAGTATTTT
15	TRBV5-6	TRBJ2-7	.	.	CASSQNSRSSYEQYF	TGTGCCAGCAGCCAAAACAGCAGGAGCTCCTACGAGCAGTACTTC
12	TRBV11-3	TRBJ2-1	.	.	CASTTGEYEQFF	TGTGCCAGCACCACTGGGGAGTATGAGCAGTTCTTC
19	TRBV6-1	TRBJ2-1	.	TRBD2	CASSGQGTSGGLMYNEQFF	TGTGCCAGCAGTGGACAGGGTACTAGCGGGGGGCTGATGTACAATGAGCAGTTCTTC
15	TRBV9	TRBJ2-2	.	.	CASSELSGYTGELFF	TGTGCCAGCAGCGAACTCAGTGGGTACACCGGGGAGCTGTTTTTT
13	TRBV5-6	TRBJ2-5	.	.	CASSSGLQETQYF	TGTGCCAGCAGCTCGGGACTGCAAGAGACCCAGTACTTC
14	TRBV11-3	TRBJ2-7	.	.	CASSFNHQSFEQYF	TGTGCCAGCAGCTTTAATCACCAATCCTTCGAGCAGTACTTC
15	TRBV19	TRBJ1-2	.	TRBD1	CASSRRPGQGFGYTF	TGTGCCAGTAGTAGAAGACCAGGACAGGGTTTTGGCTACACCTTC
12	TRBV28	TRBJ2-1	.	.	CASSDLGGEQFF	TGTGCCAGCAGCGACCTAGGGGGTGAGCAGTTCTTC
15	TRBV11-2	TRBJ2-7	once	TRBD1	CASSSIGQDSYEQYF	TGTGCCAGCAGCTCCATTGGACAGGACTCCTACGAGCAGTACTTC
12	TRBV5-1	TRBJ2-3	.	.	CASSEFTDTQYF	TGCGCCAGCTCGGAATTCACAGATACGCAGTATTTT
15	TRBV14	TRBJ2-1	.	TRBD2	CASSPHAGDYNEQFF	TGTGCCAGCAGCCCCCACGCGGGAGACTACAATGAGCAGTTCTTC